These T cell receptor beta chains were read from a single sample in a study of blood T cell repertoires in COVID-19. TCRdb's copy holds only in-frame clones and misses some; the assay was immunoSEQ multiplex PCR. The repertoire has about 180,000 clones, 60% to 80% of them found once; the top ten carry roughly 17%. The specimen sequenced was PBMCs or T cells enriched from blood (not recorded which). The receptor set was obtained from a woman in her forties or fifties who had recovered from COVID-19. CDR3s include the opening cysteine and the closing phenylalanine or tryptophan. Fields, in order: clone size, J gene, V gene, CDR3 protein. Rows give clone size only sometimes, using once, few, many, or a class for an expanded clone.

- | TRBJ1-5 | TRBV7-9 | CASSTSPGVQPQHF
- | TRBJ1-3 | TRBV24-1 | CATSTGTAGNTIYF
- | TRBJ2-1 | TRBV18 | CASSPRGVSYNEQFF
- | TRBJ2-2 | TRBV24-1 | CATSDLIGARGNTGELFF
- | TRBJ2-7 | TRBV4-1 | CASSQDGQGAGWNEQYF
- | TRBJ2-2 | TRBV7-2 | CASSFGLAGRGVLFF
few | TRBJ2-7 | TRBV7-6 | CASSLASGSSYEQYF
- | TRBJ2-7 | TRBV7-9 | CASSPAGTGLSEQYF
- | TRBJ1-2 | TRBV11-2 | CASSPRQGGLNGYTF
- | TRBJ1-5 | TRBV6-5 | CASSRGAQPQHF
- | TRBJ2-2 | TRBV4-2 | CASSQDRAGQDRTGELFF
- | TRBJ2-3 | TRBV4-1 | CASSQSWRTTSTDTQYF
- | TRBJ2-1 | TRBV18 | CASSPTSGTPPFF
- | TRBJ2-3 | TRBV7-9 | CASSPITPDYTDTQYF
- | TRBJ1-2 | TRBV28 | CASSLVTYGYTF
- | TRBJ2-7 | TRBV7-9 | CASSRGLAGGYEQYF
- | TRBJ2-7 | TRBV12-2 | CASRSEHWTGFSYEQYF
once | TRBJ2-3 | TRBV19 | CASSTPSGSTDTQYF
- | TRBJ2-7 | TRBV5-1 | CASSRSGKLAGSADSYEQYF
- | TRBJ2-2 | TRBV7-3 | CASSSGRPAGELFF
- | TRBJ2-1 | TRBV11-2 | CASSSLLAHEQFF
- | TRBJ1-2 | TRBV6-4 | CASSIGQGDGYTF
- | TRBJ1-1 | TRBV13 | CASSPRRTGEAFF
few | TRBJ1-1 | TRBV9 | CASSGRQMNTEAFF
- | TRBJ2-7 | TRBV3-1/TRBV3-2 | CASSLGEASYEQYF
once | TRBJ2-7 | TRBV3-1/TRBV3-2 | CASSGTSGRRDEQYF
- | TRBJ1-2 | TRBV27 | CASSLGAIGDGYTF
- | TRBJ2-3 | TRBV2 | CASREGYEYF
- | TRBJ2-1 | TRBV6-5 | CASSVRTGLGGEQFF
- | TRBJ1-3 | TRBV19 | CASSIGIRAPGNTIYF
- | TRBJ2-1 | TRBV5-4 | CASSLGLAAYNEQFF